This TCR beta chain originates from a study of T cells in Graves' hyperthyroidism and ophthalmopathy. V lost 6 bases, J lost 3 bases, and 18 bases lay in between. Germline V gene sequence: CDR1 LNHDA, CDR2 SQIVND (reference sequence). This CDR3 is 15 amino acids long. Study results and caveats: Among thyroid clonotypes expanded above 0.001, most also appeared in blood.

Exclusions: uncontrolled infection, other autoimmune disease, pregnancy, lactation. In its sample, this clonotype was seen many times. Its target is unknown. Researchers amplified the TCR beta CDR3 regions from RNA transcripts. HTBI primers were employed in a first-round RT-PCR of the TCR CDR3. In TCRdb, the multiplex PCR reads were re-called with MiXCR into one record per CDR3 protein. The sample has a few hundred thousand distinct CDR3 sequences, roughly 15% seen once. The TCR sequence derives from a woman in her thirties or forties with Graves' ophthalmopathy. The V call is TRBV19, the J call TRBJ2-7; D possibly corresponds to TRBD1 (6 bases). Sequencing used blood. The CDR3 here is CASSLGWQGSYEQYF. CDR3 nucleotides: TGTGCCAGTAGCTTGGGCTGGCAGGGGAGCTACGAGCAGTACTTC. The whole variable domain, remainder taken from reference TRBV19 and TRBJ2-7, is DGGITQSPKYLFRKEGQNVTLSCEQNLNHDAMYWYRQDPGQGLRLIYYSQIVNDFQKGDIAEGYSVSREKKESFPLTVTSAQKNPTAFYLCASSLGWQGSYEQYFGPGTRLTVT.